This is a list of T cell receptor beta chains from one sample in a study of T cells after posttransplantation cyclophosphamide. Only in-frame clones appear in the TCRdb table, and some are missing; sequencing was by immunoSEQ multiplex PCR. The sample yields tens of thousands of clones, without any singletons. Source material: PBMCs. The receptors shown here come from a man aged 35 to 55 in good health, CMV-negative, and a related stem cell transplant donor. Each CDR3 is given with its conserved first and last residue. Each record gives: V gene, CDR3 length, clone size, CDR3 protein. Clone size is shown for a subset of rows, as once, few, many or a class of expanded clone.

>TRBV4-1|15|many
CASSQFAGENQPQHF
>TRBV29-1|15|many
CSVGRAREISTEAFF
>TRBV5-1|15|many
CASSLAGRSTDTQYF
>TRBV30|13|many
CAFDRGQDTEAFF
>TRBV4-2|15|many
CASSQGRDAQETQYF
>TRBV12-5|20|many
CASGLVGGILAASSYNEQFF
>TRBV5-1|13|many
CASSYQLNTEAFF
>TRBV4-1|15|many
CASSLVPADRREAFF
>TRBV2|15|many
CASRDEQGGGEKLFF
>TRBV30|15|many
CAWSRTRRSYNEQFF
>TRBV7-8|13|many
CASSQSQLAEQYF
>TRBV2|15|many
CASIGDSHSSNEQFF
>TRBV11-3|14|many
CASSRQGRTDTQYF
>TRBV4-1|16|many
CASSQRGDREFNEQFF
>TRBV5-6|15|many
CASSFQGALSYEQYF
>TRBV18|16|many
CASSLTPPGGSDTQYF
>TRBV27|12|NA
CASRGLGLEQYF
>TRBV30|15|many
CAWTLTGHRQETQYF
>TRBV28|12|many
CASSFRGAQEFF
>TRBV5-4|15|many
CASSWRVGQRETQYF
>TRBV28|15|many
CASSHRDRVKYTIYF
>TRBV5-1|15|many
CASSLRGTDPYEQYF
>TRBV28|15|many
CASSSHSGRGYGYTF
>TRBV7-2|15|many
CASSSIAVSTDTQYF
>TRBV5-5|13|many
CASSLDPTSEQFF
>TRBV7-8|16|many
CASSLWDPASGYEQYF
>TRBV7-2|14|many
CASSWQGAWETQYF
>TRBV2|13|many
CASSEEQGGKLFF
>TRBV28|14|many
CASSSPEGGYGYTF
>TRBV19|18|many
CASRGRGTVSGSGNTIYF
>TRBV11-2|11|many
CASSFAGEQYF
>TRBV10-3|15|many
CAISGGLAGALEQYF
>TRBV27|18|many
CASSLRGTGLESTDTQYF
>TRBV4-1|13|many
CASSQVLQETQYF
>TRBV28|17|many
CASSLSLGTTMKETQYF
>TRBV7-9|16|many
CASSLNWDFNSYEQYF
>TRBV7-2|15|many
CASSELAEWTDTQYF
>TRBV7-2|17|many
CASSLLPGTSVDNEQFF
>TRBV7-8|16|many
CASSPQQGVYTGELFF
>TRBV9|15|many
CASSPMGLDHNEQFF
>TRBV27|14|many
CASGGGFAYNEQFF
>TRBV28|13|many
CASSLLQGKGYTF
>TRBV11-2|16|many
CASSLRLAGDTGELFF
>TRBV9|15|many
CASTQRGSTSDTQYF
>TRBV6-6|12|many
CASSQGGTEAFF
>TRBV28|16|many
CASSPAGPLRGDTQYF
>TRBV6-1|13|many
CASSEASPQPQHF
>TRBV28|13|many
CASTRPGTDTQYF
>TRBV6-1|13|many
CASRGARDQPQHF
>TRBV7-9|12|many
CASMEQPETQYF
>TRBV6-6|14|many
CASNRGTANTEAFF
>TRBV10-3|13|many
CAISAGGADTQYF
>TRBV4-2|17|many
CASSQGLAGGPTGELFF
>TRBV6-6|13|few
CASSYSTGYEQYF